This entry lists 18 T cell receptor beta chains sequenced from one sample in a study of PD-1 blockade in classical Hodgkin lymphoma. Clones were sequenced by immunoSEQ multiplex PCR, and TCRdb holds only the in-frame ones, with some missing. The sample has roughly 100,000 clones; around 89% are singletons. With no exception, relapse followed autologous stem cell transplantation in all patients, and brentuximab vedotin exposure varied. The sample was peripheral blood mononuclear cells (PBMCs), taken before the second cycle of nivolumab. Every receptor here comes from a human donor with classical Hodgkin lymphoma.

V and J are TRBV6-1 and TRBJ2-2; D gene uncertain. This CDR3 has 13 residues. The germline V and J ends were trimmed by 3 bases and 3 bases, with 5 bases remaining between them. The germline gives CDR1 MNHNS, CDR2 SASEGT. The CDR3 DNA reads TGTGCCAGCAGTGACCGGTACACCGGGGAGCTGTTTTTT. Translation gives CASSDRYTGELFF.

The V call is TRBV6-6, the J call TRBJ2-7; maybe TRBD2 (5 bases). From germline, CDR1 is MNHNY and CDR2 SVGAGI (reference sequence). V lost 8 bases and J 6 bases, leaving 14 bases between the germline ends. The CDR3 is made up of 12 amino acids. CDR3 in amino acids: CASGDPGVEQYF. The CDR3 nucleotides read TGTGCCAGCGGGGATCCCGGGGTCGAGCAGTACTTC.

The chain recombines TRBV19 with TRBJ2-3; no definite D call. This CDR3 contains 12 residues. The germline V and J ends were trimmed by 3 bases and 2 bases, with 3 bases remaining between them. Per the germline V gene, CDR1 is LNHDA and CDR2 is SQIVND (reference sequence). The CDR3 nucleotides read TGTGCCAGTAGTATTTCCACAGATACGCAGTATTTT. Its translation is CASSISTDTQYF.

The chain has TRBV19 and TRBJ2-4; the D gene is possibly TRBD1 (5 bases). Germline-derived CDR1 and CDR2 are LNHDA and SQIVND (reference sequence). CDR3 length: 15 amino acids. V dropped 4 bases and J dropped 0 bases, with 10 bases sitting between them. The CDR3 sequence: CASSRKGEAKNIQYF. The CDR3 DNA is TGTGCCAGTAGTAGAAAAGGGGAAGCCAAAAACATTCAGTACTTC.

The table lists this clone with a count of one. The chain combines TRBV30 with TRBJ2-7, with unresolved D. The CDR3 spans 13 residues. Germline V gene sequence: CDR1 GTSNPN, CDR2 SVGIG (reference sequence). Trimming removed 0 bases from V and 2 bases from J, with 8 bases in between. CDR3 protein: CAWSVQHAYEQYF. The CDR3 DNA reads TGTGCCTGGAGTGTACAACATGCCTACGAGCAGTACTTC.

This clone was counted once. The chain joins TRBV19 to TRBJ2-7; D uncertain. V dropped 5 bases and J dropped 0 bases, with 11 bases sitting between them. CDR3 length: 14 amino acids. The V gene's germline CDR1 is LNHDA and CDR2 SQIVND (reference sequence). In DNA form, the CDR3 reads TGTGCCAGTAGTCCTCGGTTCAGCTCCTACGAGCAGTACTTC. This translates into CASSPRFSSYEQYF.

The chain links TRBV2 to TRBJ2-7, with D maybe TRBD2 (6 bases). Germline V lookup: CDR1 SNHLY, CDR2 FYNNEI. This CDR3 spans 11 amino acids. The germline V and J ends were trimmed by 7 bases and 4 bases, with 8 bases remaining between them. The CDR3 bases are TGTGCCAGCACAGGGAGGTACGAGCAGTACTTC. Translating it yields CASTGRYEQYF.

CDR3 nucleotides: TGCAGCGTTGAGCGGGGGGGAGTATCAAGGGAGCTGTTTTTT. This encodes CSVERGGVSRELFF. This chain connects TRBV29-1 to TRBJ2-2; 9 bases map to TRBD2. Germline trimming cut 3 bases from V and 9 bases from J; bases unmatched to any gene: 8. CDR1 is SQVTM and CDR2 is ANQGSEA in the germline V gene. The CDR3 contains 14 residues.

The V call is TRBV6-1, the J call TRBJ2-5; D remains unclear. The CDR3 has 12 residues. CDR1 and CDR2 (germline): MNHNS, SASEGT. V gave up 7 bases and J gave up 1 base, with 7 bases separating them. CDR3 sequence: CASTRIQETQYF. CDR3 in DNA: TGTGCCAGCACTCGGATCCAAGAGACCCAGTACTTC.

V gene TRBV4-3 combines with J gene TRBJ1-6, with D unresolved. With 0 bases removed from V and 10 bases from J, the gap between germline ends came to 10 bases. This CDR3 region has 14 residues. CDR1 is LGHNA, CDR2 YSLEER, per germline. The CDR3 nucleotides read TGCGCCAGCAGCCAAGAGGGGTTAAGGTCACCCCTCCACTTT. Amino acids: CASSQEGLRSPLHF.

The rearrangement joins TRBV29-1 to TRBJ2-4, with D unresolved. CDR1 and CDR2 (germline): SQVTM, ANQGSEA. The V end was cut by 6 bases, the J end by 3 bases, with 9 bases between. This CDR3 has 12 amino acids. The DNA for the CDR3 is TGCAGCGTCCGGGCAGACAAAAACATTCAGTACTTC. Translated: CSVRADKNIQYF.

The chain employs TRBV6-6 and TRBJ1-1; possibly TRBD1 for D (5 bases). Germline-derived CDR1 and CDR2 are MNHNY and SVGAGI (reference sequence). V was pared by 6 bases and J by 2 bases, with 7 bases between. This CDR3 has 12 amino acids. The CDR3 loop reads CASRDINTEAFF. DNA of the CDR3: TGTGCCAGCAGGGACATCAACACTGAAGCTTTCTTT.

This clone was counted a single time. The chain carries TRBV11-2 and TRBJ2-1; 11 bases match TRBD2. V shed 5 bases and J 3 bases; nucleotides not matched to a gene: 3. The germline gives CDR1 SGHAT, CDR2 FQNNGV. This CDR3 is 15 amino acids long. The CDR3 is CASSTGTSGYNEQFF. The CDR3 DNA is TGTGCCAGCAGCACCGGGACTAGCGGCTACAATGAGCAGTTCTTC.

V usage is TRBV30 and J usage is TRBJ2-1, with a possible D match to TRBD2 (6 bases). V lost 3 bases, J lost 7 bases, and 19 bases lay in between. CDR1 GTSNPN and CDR2 SVGIG come from the germline V gene (reference sequence). This CDR3 is built from 15 residues. The CDR3 DNA is TGTGCCTGGAGCAACCCCGCGGGGTTTGTAAATGAGCAGTTCTTC. This gives the protein CAWSNPAGFVNEQFF.

This clone was found once. V is TRBV2 and J is TRBJ1-5; 7 positions match TRBD1. Germline-derived CDR1 and CDR2 are SNHLY and FYNNEI. The CDR3 sequence is 14 residues long. V lost 7 bases, J lost 4 bases, and 7 bases stayed unmatched. CDR3 region: CASNWDSQNQPQHF. CDR3 sequence (DNA): TGTGCCAGCAACTGGGACAGTCAAAATCAGCCCCAGCATTTT.

The gene calls are TRBV27 and TRBJ1-2; tentative D call: TRBD1 (6 bases). Germline V CDR1 and CDR2: MNHEY, SMNVEV (reference sequence). V was clipped by 5 bases and J by 6 bases, with 13 bases between them. The CDR3 totals 13 residues. CDR3 loop: CASSLQGIDGYTF. DNA for the CDR3: TGTGCCAGCAGTCTACAGGGAATCGATGGCTACACCTTC.

This clone was picked up one time. This chain joins TRBV19 and TRBJ1-1, with TRBD1 matching 8 bases. With 9 bases clipped from V and 4 bases from J, the junction kept 28 bases outside the gene matches. Germline CDR1 and CDR2: LNHDA and SQIVND (reference sequence). This CDR3 comprises 20 residues. CDR3 nucleotides: TGTGCCAGCCATCTTCCCTATCCCACACAGGACAGGGTGCCACCCACTGAAGCTTTCTTT. It is translated as CASHLPYPTQDRVPPTEAFF. Using reference TRBV19 and TRBJ1-1 for the parts outside the CDR3, the full variable domain is DGGITQSPKYLFRKEGQNVTLSCEQNLNHDAMYWYRQDPGQGLRLIYYSQIVNDFQKGDIAEGYSVSREKKESFPLTVTSAQKNPTAFYLCASHLPYPTQDRVPPTEAFFGQGTRLTVV.

The CDR3 region has the DNA TGTGCCAGCAGCTTGGGACAGGGCGTTGTTGGTTCACCCCTCCACTTT. Its protein is CASSLGQGVVGSPLHF. The J gene is TRBJ1-6, the V gene TRBV5-4; 7 nucleotides match TRBD1. This CDR3 spans 16 amino acids. Germline V CDR1 and CDR2: SGHNT, YYREEE (reference sequence). J gave up 9 bases and V 0 bases, and 9 bases lay outside the gene matches.